The 25 T cell receptor beta chains below were found in one sample sequenced in a study of T cells in Graves' hyperthyroidism and ophthalmopathy. From RNA transcripts, TCR beta CDR3 regions were amplified. In the first-round RT-PCR of the TCR CDR3, the HTBI primer set was used. TCRdb used MiXCR to reprocess the multiplex PCR reads, holding one entry per CDR3 protein. The table has 490,000 or so distinct CDR3 sequences, about 45% seen once. Sequencing input: peripheral blood or thyroid tissue (not recorded which). The source of these receptors is an adult woman with Graves' disease, either hyperthyroidism or ophthalmopathy (not recorded which).

The chain uses TRBV7-9 and TRBJ2-2; unclear D gene. The V end was cut by 1 base, the J end by 4 bases, with 7 bases between. Germline CDR1 is SEHNR and CDR2 is FQNEAQ (reference sequence). The CDR3 is 14 amino acids. The CDR3 loop reads CASSLDLSTGELFF. In DNA, the CDR3 is TGTGCCAGCAGCTTAGATCTGAGCACCGGGGAGCTGTTTTTT.

Details on this clonotype: Since a much larger clone is just one base distant, this may be a read error. This chain connects TRBV9 to TRBJ1-1; no reliable D call. V was shortened by 6 bases and J by 11 bases, with 20 bases between the two germline ends. The CDR3 runs 13 residues. Per germline, CDR1 SGDLS and CDR2 YYNGEE. This CDR3 is CASIPLRPHLAFF. In DNA form, the CDR3 reads TGTGCCAGCATACCCCTGAGGCCCCATCTGGCTTTCTTT. Full variable domain (missing parts from reference TRBV9 and TRBJ1-1): DSGVTQTPKHLITATGQRVTLRCSPRSGDLSVYWYQQSLDQGLQFLIQYYNGEERAKGNILERFSAQQFPDLHSELNLSSLELGDSALYFCASIPLRPHLAFFGQGTRLTVV.

The chain combines TRBV7-6 with TRBJ2-7; the D gene could be TRBD1 or TRBD2 (5 bases each). Per the germline V gene, CDR1 is SGHVS and CDR2 is FNYEAQ. V lost 4 bases and J lost 2, with 15 bases in between. CDR3 length equals 15 residues. CDR3 nucleotide sequence: TGTGCCAGCAGCTATGCCGGGGCGGCCGCCTACGAGCAGTACTTC. As protein: CASSYAGAAAYEQYF.

The rearrangement joins TRBV7-9 to TRBJ2-6; D gene ambiguous. Germline loops: CDR1 SEHNR, CDR2 FQNEAQ (reference sequence). The CDR3 is 14 amino acids. The V end was cut by 9 bases, the J end by 0 bases, with 9 bases between. In DNA form, the CDR3 reads TGTGCCAGTATTAAGGACTCTGGGGCCAACGTCCTGACTTTC. The encoded protein is CASIKDSGANVLTF.

This clonotype was seen just once. This rearrangement joins TRBV7-3 to TRBJ1-1; D gene unclear. V was shortened by 5 bases and J by 3 bases, with 22 bases between the two germline ends. This CDR3 contains 17 residues. Germline CDR1 is SGHTA and CDR2 is FQGTGA. CDR3 protein: CASSQGRGRGVDTEAFF. In nucleotides, the CDR3 is TGTGCCAGCAGCCAAGGACGAGGGCGGGGTGTGGACACTGAAGCTTTCTTT.

The chain carries TRBV10-3 and TRBJ1-2; 8 nucleotides align to TRBD1. The J segment lost 4 bases and the V segment lost 6 bases, leaving 13 bases of the junction unmatched. Germline V gives CDR1 ENHRY, CDR2 SYGVKD. The CDR3 runs to 16 residues. The CDR3 protein is CAIRTAGDRGGYGYTF. The CDR3 bases are TGTGCCATCAGGACTGCAGGTGACAGGGGTGGCTATGGCTACACCTTC.

This rearrangement joins TRBV13 to TRBJ1-2; 7 nucleotides align to TRBD1. The CDR3 extends over 14 amino acids. Trimming at V came to 3 bases and at J to 6 bases, leaving 7 bases not matched to a gene. From germline, CDR1 is PRHDT and CDR2 FYEKMQ (reference sequence). The CDR3 is CASSFSTGFHGYTF. In nucleotides, the CDR3 is TGTGCCAGCAGCTTCTCGACAGGGTTTCATGGCTACACCTTC.

This clonotype was detected ten times or more. The V call is TRBV9, the J call TRBJ2-7; D possibly corresponds to TRBD2 (6 bases). CDR3 size: 15 residues. Germline V gives CDR1 SGDLS, CDR2 YYNGEE. V was clipped by 0 bases and J by 3 bases, with 13 bases between them. In DNA, the CDR3 is TGTGCCAGCAGCGTAGGGGCGGGGCCCAACTACGAGCAGTACTTC. As protein: CASSVGAGPNYEQYF. The variable domain in full, with the rest retrieved from reference TRBV9 and TRBJ2-7, is DSGVTQTPKHLITATGQRVTLRCSPRSGDLSVYWYQQSLDQGLQFLIQYYNGEERAKGNILERFSAQQFPDLHSELNLSSLELGDSALYFCASSVGAGPNYEQYFGPGTRLTVT.

This clonotype was recorded at least ten times. For the CDR3, the DNA is TGTGCCAGCAGCTTAAGGGGTTGGAACACCGGGGAGCTGTTTTTT. Translated, it gives CASSLRGWNTGELFF. V gene TRBV7-9 combines with J gene TRBJ2-2; TRBD1 might be the D (5 bases). Looked up from germline, CDR1 is SEHNR and CDR2 is FQNEAQ (reference sequence). Trimming stripped 2 bases from V and 1 base from J, with 8 bases between. CDR3 size: 15 residues. Variable domain in full (rest from reference TRBV7-9 and TRBJ2-2): DTGVSQNPRHKITKRGQNVTFRCDPISEHNRLYWYRQTLGQGPEFLTYFQNEAQLEKSRLLSDRFSAERPKGSFSTLEIQRTEQGDSAMYLCASSLRGWNTGELFFGEGSRLTVL.

Ten or more counts support this clonotype. The rearrangement links TRBV29-1 to TRBJ1-1; D uncertain. The germline V gene has CDR1 SQVTM and CDR2 ANQGSEA. The CDR3 has 13 residues. V was trimmed by 8 bases and J by 0 bases, leaving 13 bases between them. The CDR3 sequence: CSLTWTVNTEAFF. The CDR3 DNA reads as TGCAGCCTTACTTGGACGGTGAACACTGAAGCTTTCTTT. The full variable domain, with the rest looked up from reference TRBV29-1 and TRBJ1-1, is SAVISQKPSRDICQRGTSLTIQCQVDSQVTMMFWYRQQPGQSLTLIATANQGSEATYESGFVIDKFPISRPNLTFSTLTVSNMSPEDSSIYLCSLTWTVNTEAFFGQGTRLTVV.

This chain links TRBV6-1 with TRBJ2-7, with a weak D call TRBD2 (5 bases). CDR3 length: 14 residues. V was cut by 1 base and J by 3 bases, with 10 bases left in between. The germline gives CDR1 MNHNS, CDR2 SASEGT. The CDR3 DNA follows: TGTGCCAGCAGTGAAGAAGGGAGATACTACGAGCAGTACTTC. Its translation: CASSEEGRYYEQYF.

This clonotype has a count of ten or more. The chain recombines TRBV6-2 or TRBV6-3 with TRBJ1-5; weak D call: TRBD1 (5 bases). Germline-derived CDR1 and CDR2 are MNHEY and SVGEGT. The V end lost 7 bases, the J end lost 2 bases, and 21 bases lay between the germline ends. This CDR3 is built from 17 residues. The CDR3: CASTPPPRRGGNQPQHF. The CDR3 bases are TGTGCCAGCACCCCCCCTCCGCGGAGGGGAGGCAATCAGCCCCAGCATTTT.

The genes are TRBV10-3 and TRBJ2-7, with D possibly called TRBD1 or TRBD2 (5 bases each). V lost 4 bases to trimming and J lost 2 bases, with 9 bases between them. The CDR3 covers 13 residues. Per the germline V gene, CDR1 is ENHRY and CDR2 is SYGVKD. CDR3: CAISVGTAYEQYF. CDR3 bases: TGTGCCATCAGTGTAGGGACGGCCTACGAGCAGTACTTC.

There are many counts of this clonotype. This sequence joins TRBV3-1 and TRBJ2-5; D may match TRBD1 or TRBD2 (6 bases each). This CDR3 has 16 amino acids. Trimming removed 0 bases at V and 5 bases at J, with 16 bases between. Germline CDR1 is LGHDT and CDR2 is YNNKEL (reference sequence). This CDR3 reads CASSQDIRGRGETQYF. DNA for the CDR3: TGTGCCAGCAGCCAAGACATCCGGGGGCGCGGGGAGACCCAGTACTTC.

Remarks on this clonotype: A read error may be the cause here, since a much bigger clone is one base away. V and J are TRBV27 and TRBJ1-2, with 7 bases matching TRBD1. V dropped 2 bases and J dropped 6; count of bases not matched to a gene: 12. CDR1 is MNHEY and CDR2 is SMNVEV in the germline V gene (reference sequence). The CDR3 length is 16 residues. DNA for the CDR3: TGTGCCAGCAGTTTAAAGGGGGCTGAGCTTGGGCATGGCTACACCTTC. Translated, it gives CASSLKGAELGHGYTF.

V usage is TRBV20-1 and J usage is TRBJ1-2; D unresolved. The CDR3 loop spans 12 amino acids. V shed 1 base and J shed 8 bases, with 11 bases lying between them. Germline CDR1 is DFQATT and CDR2 is SNEGSKA (reference sequence). CDR3 DNA: TGCAGTGCTAGAGTTAGGGTGGGGGGCTACACCTTC. This codes for CSARVRVGGYTF.

The rearrangement joins TRBV10-1 to TRBJ2-3; 8 nucleotides align to TRBD2. V shed 0 bases and J 2 bases; nucleotides not matched to a gene: 4. The CDR3 length is 16 residues. Per the germline V gene, CDR1 is WNHNN and CDR2 is SYGVQD (reference sequence). The CDR3 nucleotides are TGCGCCAGCAGTGAGTCTCTAGCGGGCCCCACAGATACGCAGTATTTT. This gives the protein CASSESLAGPTDTQYF.

V usage is TRBV7-8 and J usage is TRBJ2-7, with 10 positions matching TRBD1. The length of the CDR3 is 16 residues. The V gene's germline CDR1 is SGHVS and CDR2 FQNEAQ. V was clipped by 1 base and J by 3 bases; unmatched bases: 6. The CDR3 region is CASSLVQGQGIYEQYF. In DNA, the CDR3 is TGTGCCAGCAGCTTAGTTCAGGGACAGGGGATCTACGAGCAGTACTTC.

The rearrangement links TRBV20-1 to TRBJ1-4; 11 nucleotides match TRBD1. V lost 5 bases, J lost 7 bases, and 6 bases stayed unmatched. Per the germline V gene, CDR1 is DFQATT and CDR2 is SNEGSKA (reference sequence). CDR3 size: 14 residues. The CDR3, as DNA: TGCAGTGCTCCGGGGACAGGGGGGGGTGAAAAACTGTTTTTT. Translating gives CSAPGTGGGEKLFF.

This clonotype was observed a handful of times. The gene calls are TRBV20-1 and TRBJ1-4, with D perhaps TRBD1 (5 bases). Germline CDR1 reads DFQATT; CDR2 reads SNEGSKA (reference sequence). The CDR3 is 14 residues long. The V gene lost 4 bases and the J gene lost 7 bases, with 16 bases spanning the gap. For the CDR3, the DNA is TGCAGTGCTACATCAAGGCAGGGAAGTGAAAAACTGTTTTTT. Its translation: CSATSRQGSEKLFF.

This clonotype was counted ten times or more. The chain couples TRBV12-3 or TRBV12-4 to TRBJ1-2, with TRBD1 identical over 10 bases. V was clipped by 2 bases and J by 7 bases; unmatched bases: 7. The CDR3 runs 15 residues. CDR3 coding DNA: TGTGCCAGCAGTTTAACGGGACAGGGGTCTGGTGGCTACACCTTC. Translation gives CASSLTGQGSGGYTF.

This clonotype was counted once. The chain combines TRBV7-9 with TRBJ2-5, with 9 bases fitting TRBD1. Germline V gene sequence: CDR1 SEHNR, CDR2 FQNEAQ (reference sequence). Unmatched junction bases numbered 13, after V lost 6 bases and J lost 5 bases. The CDR3 sequence is 16 residues long. Here the CDR3 reads CASSFVETGGFETQYF. The CDR3 nucleotides are TGTGCCAGCAGTTTTGTAGAGACAGGGGGGTTTGAGACCCAGTACTTC.

This clonotype was seen a few times. The chain links TRBV27 to TRBJ1-6; TRBD1 might be the D (5 bases). The CDR3 contains 13 residues. V lost 6 bases and J 6 bases, leaving 9 bases between the germline ends. Germline CDR1 and CDR2: MNHEY and SMNVEV (reference sequence). The DNA for the CDR3 is TGTGCCAGCAGACCGACAGCTAATTCACCCCTCCACTTT. Its protein product is CASRPTANSPLHF.

The chain uses TRBV20-1 and TRBJ1-2; TRBD1 matches at 9 bases. With 1 base clipped from V and 4 bases from J, the junction kept 7 bases outside the gene matches. Germline V gene data show CDR1 as DFQATT and CDR2 as SNEGSKA (reference sequence). The length of the CDR3 is 15 residues. The CDR3 here is CSARAGTGRSYGYTF. DNA for the CDR3: TGCAGTGCTAGAGCCGGGACAGGGAGGTCCTATGGCTACACCTTC.

There are many counts of this clonotype. The chain employs TRBV20-1 and TRBJ2-7, with TRBD1 matching over 8 bases. The CDR3 covers 16 residues. The germline gives CDR1 DFQATT, CDR2 SNEGSKA (reference sequence). J was trimmed by 2 bases and V by 3 bases; bases with no gene match: 12. This CDR3 is CSASPLSQGATYEQYF. The CDR3 bases are TGCAGTGCTAGCCCCCTGAGCCAGGGGGCAACCTACGAGCAGTACTTC.